This T cell receptor beta chain came from a study of blood T cells in healthy people across ages. General study points: Among long-lived donors, naive CD4+ cells were more numerous and diversity higher than in aged donors.

Comments on this clonotype: Its matching antigen is unknown.

Combining a sample-barcoded 5' primer with a J-beta primer mix, a second PCR ran for roughly 6 to 11 cycles. From the 5' RACE reads, TCRdb called clonotypes with MiXCR, one entry per CDR3 protein. The table includes about 900,000 distinct CDR3 sequences, 60% to 80% detected once. CDR1 is SGHVS, CDR2 FQNEAQ, per germline. The CDR3 is 16 amino acids. The ends were cut back, 1 base at V and 4 bases at J, with 16 bases in the middle. The chain employs TRBV7-8 and TRBJ1-2; a possible D gene is TRBD1 (5 bases). This receptor was identified in a man aged 30 to 45 in good health. The source material was blood. The CDR3 DNA sequence: TGTGCCAGCAGCTTAGGCATGGCTGGACACCTCTATGGCTACACCTTC. Its protein product is CASSLGMAGHLYGYTF.